One and the same sample provided the 27 T cell receptor beta chains below, sequenced in a study of technical replicates of blood from a few donors. Assay used: immunoSEQ multiplex PCR; TCRdb lists only in-frame clones, some missing. The table lists around 85,000 clones, about 94% of them singletons, with roughly 0.25% in the top ten. Sequencing was performed on T cells isolated from PBMCs. The source is a human donor in good health.

The V gene is TRBV7-6, the J gene TRBJ2-7, with D maybe TRBD2 (7 bases). The CDR3 covers 17 residues. Germline loops: CDR1 SGHVS, CDR2 FNYEAQ. V was pared by 5 bases and J by 6 bases, with 26 bases between. The CDR3 is CASSLRPARGEGSEQYF. As DNA, the CDR3 is TGTGCCAGCAGCCTGAGGCCGGCGAGGGGGGAGGGGTCCGAGCAGTACTTC.

The chain joins TRBV25-1 to TRBJ1-5; 9 positions agree with TRBD1. With 6 bases clipped from V and 3 bases from J, the junction kept 3 bases outside the gene matches. The CDR3 runs 14 residues. CDR1 MGHDK and CDR2 SYGVNS come from the germline V gene. CDR3 sequence reads: CASRGQGINQPQHF. CDR3 sequence (DNA): TGTGCCAGCAGGGGACAGGGAATCAATCAGCCCCAGCATTTT. The full variable domain, in which reference TRBV25-1 and TRBJ1-5 provide the parts outside the CDR3, is EADIYQTPRYLVIGTGKKITLECSQTMGHDKMYWYQQDPGMELHLIHYSYGVNSTEKGDLSSESTVSRIRTEHFPLTLESARPSHTSQYLCASRGQGINQPQHFGDGTRLSIL.

V is TRBV4-1 and J is TRBJ1-5, with unresolved D. Trimming left V 0 bases short and J 6 bases short, with 12 bases between. The CDR3 contains 15 residues. Germline CDR1 and CDR2: MGHRA and YSYEKL. CDR3 residues: CASSQERGGSQPQHF. The DNA for the CDR3 is TGCGCCAGCAGCCAAGAAAGAGGCGGGAGTCAGCCCCAGCATTTT.

This chain uses TRBV7-9 with TRBJ2-7; weak D call: TRBD1 (5 bases). CDR1 is SEHNR, CDR2 FQNEAQ, per germline (reference sequence). Trimming removed 0 bases from V and 2 bases from J, with 14 bases in between. The CDR3 consists of 16 residues. CDR3 sequence: CASSLAVVTEPYEQYF. In DNA form, the CDR3 reads TGTGCCAGCAGCTTAGCGGTCGTGACAGAACCCTACGAGCAGTACTTC.

The chain has TRBV27 and TRBJ2-3; 9 bases align to TRBD2. V shed 0 bases, J shed 6 bases, and the junction held 7 bases outside the gene matches. The CDR3 loop spans 16 amino acids. Germline V CDR1 and CDR2: MNHEY, SMNVEV (reference sequence). DNA for the CDR3: TGTGCCAGCAGTTTATCGAGGGCGGGGGGGTATGATACGCAGTATTTT. Translation: CASSLSRAGGYDTQYF.

The V call is TRBV6-1, the J call TRBJ1-1; unclear D gene. V lost 4 bases and J 1 base, leaving 7 bases between the germline ends. Germline V gene data show CDR1 as MNHNS and CDR2 as SASEGT. The CDR3 loop spans 13 amino acids. In DNA form, the CDR3 reads TGTGCCAGCAGTGGTACAGCGAACACTGAAGCTTTCTTT. Translating it yields CASSGTANTEAFF.

This clone was seen a single time. The junction does not match germline at one end; this may be a read error. This sequence joins TRBV18 and TRBJ1-2; D gene unclear. The length of the CDR3 is 14 residues. CDR1 and CDR2 (germline): KGHSH, LQKENI. CDR3 region: CASSMAQAPYSYTF. CDR3 sequence (DNA): TGTGCCAGCTCAATGGCGCAGGCCCCCTATAGCTACACCTTC.

This chain connects TRBV7-2 to TRBJ2-1; the D gene is possibly TRBD1 (5 bases). This CDR3 has 15 residues. From germline, CDR1 is SGHTA and CDR2 FQGNSA. The V end was cut by 5 bases, the J end by 8 bases, with 19 bases between. As DNA, the CDR3 is TGTGCCAGCAGCCCCAAGTGGCAGGGAAAGTATGAGCAGTTCTTC. Translated, it gives CASSPKWQGKYEQFF.

This chain connects TRBV2 to TRBJ1-2, with TRBD1 as a possible D gene (6 bases). CDR3 length: 18 amino acids. Germline assignment: CDR1 SNHLY and CDR2 FYNNEI. Trimming took 0 bases from V and 8 from J, leaving 25 bases between them. The CDR3 nucleotides are TGTGCCAGCAGTGAAGCTCAATTAGGGGGTACAGACACCGGAGGCTACACCTTC. It codes for CASSEAQLGGTDTGGYTF.

The chain employs TRBV28 and TRBJ2-7; D possibly corresponds to TRBD1 (6 bases). Germline lookup yields CDR1 MDHEN and CDR2 SYDVKM. The CDR3 is 14 amino acids. V was cut by 5 bases and J by 5 bases, with 16 bases left in between. CDR3 sequence reads: CASSATGLADEQYF. CDR3 DNA: TGTGCCAGCAGTGCAACAGGGTTAGCCGACGAGCAGTACTTC.

The J gene is TRBJ2-2, the V gene TRBV6-5; D is uncertain. CDR1 and CDR2 from the germline V gene are MNHEY and SVGAGI. The CDR3 extends over 14 amino acids. V dropped 6 bases and J dropped 3 bases, with 11 bases sitting between them. CDR3 coding DNA: TGTGCCAGCAGCCAAGTTCCAGACACCGGGGAGCTGTTTTTT. This gives the protein CASSQVPDTGELFF.

This chain connects TRBV5-8 to TRBJ2-2; 12 nucleotides align to TRBD1. The CDR3 length is 17 residues. Trimming cost V 4 bases and J 6 bases; bases outside gene matches: 10. The germline gives CDR1 SGHTS, CDR2 YDEGEE. In DNA form, the CDR3 reads TGTGCCAGCAGCGGTTCCGGGACAGGGGGCCTTGCCGGGGAGCTGTTTTTT. The encoded protein is CASSGSGTGGLAGELFF. The entire variable domain, with the rest obtained from reference TRBV5-8 and TRBJ2-2, is as follows: EAGVTQSPTHLIKTRGQQATLRCSPISGHTSVYWYQQALGLGLQFLLWYDEGEERNRGNFPPRFSGRQFPNYSSELNVNALELEDSALYLCASSGSGTGGLAGELFFGEGSRLTVL.

Here the CDR3 reads CASSGWTGGREQYF. Here the CDR3 DNA reads TGCGCCAGCAGCGGTTGGACAGGGGGAAGGGAGCAGTACTTC. The rearrangement uses TRBV5-1 and TRBJ2-7; TRBD1 aligns across 10 bases. Germline V CDR1 and CDR2: SGHRS, YFSETQ. The CDR3 is 14 amino acids. V was pared by 4 bases and J by 7 bases, with 8 bases of the junction left unmatched.

The chain employs TRBV7-6 and TRBJ2-1, with unresolved D. The CDR3 consists of 13 residues. The germline V and J ends were trimmed by 4 bases and 10 bases, with 14 bases remaining between them. Germline CDR1 reads SGHVS; CDR2 reads FNYEAQ. Here the CDR3 reads CASSSARSWEQFF. CDR3 bases: TGTGCCAGCAGCTCCGCCAGGTCGTGGGAGCAGTTCTTC.

This clone was seen a handful of times. The sample carries other DNA sequences with the same CDR3. The chain recombines TRBV29-1 with TRBJ1-5; TRBD1 agrees at 9 bases. This CDR3 has 15 amino acids. J gave up 3 bases and V 6 bases, and 9 bases lay outside the gene matches. Germline CDR1 SQVTM, CDR2 ANQGSEA. The CDR3 region is CSVGQGQGLNQPQHF. CDR3 DNA sequence: TGCAGCGTGGGCCAGGGACAGGGACTCAATCAGCCCCAGCATTTT.

This chain uses TRBV4-1 with TRBJ2-1; D possibly corresponds to TRBD2 (6 bases). The CDR3 loop spans 16 amino acids. Trimming pared 2 bases from V and 11 bases from J, leaving 22 bases between. Germline loops: CDR1 MGHRA, CDR2 YSYEKL. CDR3 in DNA: TGCGCCAGCAGCCAACCAGGGAGGAGCAGCCCCTACCAGCAGTTCTTC. Translated, it gives CASSQPGRSSPYQQFF.

The chain couples TRBV5-1 to TRBJ2-7; 9 bases map to TRBD2. CDR3 size: 15 residues. Germline lookup yields CDR1 SGHRS and CDR2 YFSETQ. The ends lost 3 bases at V and 2 bases at J; junction bases unmatched: 6. The CDR3 DNA follows: TGCGCCAGCAGCTCATCTAGCGGGATGGCCTACGAGCAGTACTTC. This encodes CASSSSSGMAYEQYF.

V and J are TRBV4-2 and TRBJ2-1, with TRBD1 matching 8 bases. The CDR3 loop spans 15 amino acids. The V and J ends lost 6 bases and 3 bases, in that order; junction bases with no gene match: 7. Germline V gene sequence: CDR1 LGHNA, CDR2 YNFKEQ. CDR3 residues: CASREQGAYYNEQFF. The CDR3 region has the DNA TGTGCCAGCAGGGAGCAGGGGGCCTACTACAATGAGCAGTTCTTC.

J is TRBJ2-7 and V is TRBV27; D is unclear. Germline CDR1 is MNHEY and CDR2 is SMNVEV (reference sequence). With 0 bases removed from V and 2 bases from J, the gap between germline ends came to 11 bases. The CDR3 sequence is 15 residues long. CDR3 coding DNA: TGTGCCAGCAGTTTATCGGGCACTCTTACCTACGAGCAGTACTTC. Protein: CASSLSGTLTYEQYF.

The rearrangement links TRBV7-9 to TRBJ2-7; D is perhaps TRBD2 (5 bases). Germline CDR1 and CDR2: SEHNR and FQNEAQ (reference sequence). The ends were cut back, 5 bases at V and 0 bases at J, with 17 bases in the middle. The CDR3 extends over 16 amino acids. The CDR3 DNA reads as TGTGCCAGCAGCGAGCTGGGAGAAGGGAGCTCCTACGAGCAGTACTTC. Encoded protein: CASSELGEGSSYEQYF.

The chain uses TRBV4-1 and TRBJ1-6, with a tentative D call TRBD1 (5 bases). CDR3 length: 17 residues. The V and J ends lost 1 base and 9 bases respectively, with 19 bases between them. Germline assignment: CDR1 MGHRA and CDR2 YSYEKL. CDR3 nucleotides: TGCGCCAGCAGCCAAGTCCCCCAGGGCCTCGGTGGTTCACCCCTCCACTTT. This encodes CASSQVPQGLGGSPLHF.

This chain uses TRBV15 with TRBJ1-5; no clear D. Trimming shortened V by 1 base and J by 0 bases, and 7 bases separated the two germline ends. CDR1 is LNHNV and CDR2 is YYDKDF in the germline V gene (reference sequence). The CDR3 is 15 residues long. The CDR3 DNA follows: TGTGCCACCAGCAGAGCCGGTAATAGCAATCAGCCCCAGCATTTT. It is translated as CATSRAGNSNQPQHF. The full variable domain, completed using reference TRBV15 and TRBJ1-5, is DAMVIQNPRYQVTQFGKPVTLSCSQTLNHNVMYWYQQKSSQAPKLLFHYYDKDFNNEADTPDNFQSRRPNTSFCFLDIRSPGLGDTAMYLCATSRAGNSNQPQHFGDGTRLSIL.

V is TRBV5-1 and J is TRBJ2-2; 9 bases agree with TRBD1. The germline V gene encodes CDR1 SGHRS and CDR2 YFSETQ. J was trimmed by 6 bases and V by 0 bases; bases with no gene match: 6. The CDR3 sequence is 16 residues long. The CDR3 here is CASSLDGQGIAGELFF. The DNA of the CDR3 is TGCGCCAGCAGCTTGGATGGACAGGGGATCGCCGGGGAGCTGTTTTTT.

The rearrangement uses TRBV5-1 and TRBJ2-7; possibly TRBD1 for D (5 bases). From germline, CDR1 is SGHRS and CDR2 YFSETQ. The CDR3 totals 12 residues. V gave up 2 bases and J gave up 7 bases, with 10 bases separating them. The chain's CDR3 is CASSLSSGEQYF. Here the CDR3 DNA reads TGCGCCAGCAGCTTAAGTTCAGGGGAGCAGTACTTC.

The J gene is TRBJ2-7, the V gene TRBV28, with 11 bases that match TRBD2. With 5 bases clipped from V and 4 bases from J, the junction kept 7 bases outside the gene matches. The CDR3 runs to 15 residues. Germline lookup yields CDR1 MDHEN and CDR2 SYDVKM. The CDR3 nucleotides read TGTGCCAGCAGTCCGCTCGGGACTAGCGGATACGAGCAGTACTTC. This gives the protein CASSPLGTSGYEQYF.

The chain has TRBV11-2 and TRBJ2-7; 9 bases map to TRBD1. Germline lookup yields CDR1 SGHAT and CDR2 FQNNGV. The junction had 5 bases not matched to a gene; V was cut back by 5 bases and J by 3 bases. This CDR3 spans 14 amino acids. The CDR3 DNA reads TGTGCCAGCAGCGCGGACAGGGGATTCTACGAGCAGTACTTC. Protein sequence: CASSADRGFYEQYF. Full variable domain (missing parts from reference TRBV11-2 and TRBJ2-7): EAGVAQSPRYKIIEKRQSVAFWCNPISGHATLYWYQQILGQGPKLLIQFQNNGVVDDSQLPKDRFSAERLKGVDSTLKIQPAKLEDSAVYLCASSADRGFYEQYFGPGTRLTVT.

V usage is TRBV5-1 and J usage is TRBJ1-1; 10 nucleotides match TRBD1. Germline CDR1 is SGHRS and CDR2 is YFSETQ. This CDR3 has 12 amino acids. The V and J ends lost 2 bases and 11 bases, in that order; junction bases with no gene match: 3. The CDR3 region is CASSFDRGLAFF. CDR3 DNA sequence: TGCGCCAGCAGCTTTGACAGGGGGCTTGCTTTCTTT.